Listed here are 24 T cell receptor beta chains from one sample, sequenced in a study of molecular identifiers for immune sequencing clone quantification. Each CDR3 protein gets one entry after TCRdb re-called the PCR reads with MiXCR. Among just under 65,000 distinct CDR3 sequences listed, 15% to 20% were seen once. The material sequenced was naive CD8+ T cells from blood, with Jurkat cell RNA spiked in. Specified subset: FACS-sorted CD8+CD4-CCR7+CD45RA+ naive T cells. The receptors were gathered from a human donor in good health. Some libraries in this study had Jurkat cell RNA spiked in.

In its sample, this clonotype was seen once. Mismatch with germline at one junction end may stem from a read error. This chain links TRBV12-3 or TRBV12-4 with TRBJ1-5, with D possibly being TRBD1 (5 bases). The length of the CDR3 is 18 residues. DNA of the CDR3: TGTGCCAGCAGTTGGGGCTCCGGGCGCCCGGATAGCAATCAGCCCCGGCATTTT. Translating gives CASSWGSGRPDSNQPRHF.

This clonotype was seen repeatedly, ten times or more. The genes are TRBV12-3 or TRBV12-4 and TRBJ2-5; D gene unclear. This CDR3 is built from 12 residues. V lost 2 bases, J lost 8 bases, and 9 bases lay in between. The CDR3 here is CASSLSRETQYF. CDR3 DNA: TGTGCCAGCAGTTTAAGTAGGGAAACCCAGTACTTC.

As regards this clonotype: A clone one base away is much larger, so this may be a read error. This chain links TRBV11-3 with TRBJ2-3, with D possibly called TRBD1 or TRBD2 (6 bases each). The CDR3 covers 16 residues. The germline V gene has CDR1 SGHNT and CDR2 YENEEA. The CDR3 protein is CAGSPPQGTLQDTQYF. DNA for the CDR3: TGTGCCGGCAGCCCCCCCCAGGGGACTTTACAGGATACGCAGTATTTT.

This clonotype showed up just a few times. The junction departs from germline at one end; a sequencing error may be responsible. The rearrangement links TRBV4-2 to TRBJ1-1; D is unclear. The CDR3 is 14 amino acids. Germline V gene sequence: CDR1 LGHNA, CDR2 YNFKEQ. DNA of the CDR3: TGTGCCAGCAGCCCCGCGGGAGGGAACACTGAAGCTCTCTTT. Translation gives CASSPAGGNTEALF.

This clonotype came up a few times. One base away lies a much larger clone, so this may be a sequencing read error. This rearrangement joins TRBV30 to TRBJ2-7, with D possibly TRBD2 on 5 matching bases. CDR1 and CDR2 from the germline V gene are GTSNPN and SVGIG (reference sequence). V lost 4 bases and J lost 2, with 12 bases in between. The CDR3 sequence is 13 residues long. This CDR3 reads CAWILATTYEQYF. CDR3 nucleotides: TGTGCCTGGATCCTAGCAACCACCTACGAGCAGTACTTC.

Comments on this clonotype: This sequence may be a read error, since a much larger clone differs from it by one base. The chain has TRBV4-3 and TRBJ2-7; 8 bases align to TRBD2. This CDR3 spans 15 amino acids. The germline V gene encodes CDR1 LGHNA and CDR2 YSLEER. The CDR3 reads CASGQDPGGGYGQYF. CDR3 DNA: TGCGCCAGCGGCCAAGATCCGGGGGGGGGCTACGGGCAGTACTTC.

This clonotype was seen repeatedly, ten times or more. The chain is built from TRBV19 and TRBJ2-3; the D is unclear. CDR3 length equals 13 residues. V was trimmed by 7 bases and J by 2 bases, leaving 10 bases between them. Germline V lookup: CDR1 LNHDA, CDR2 SQIVND (reference sequence). This chain's CDR3 is CASIPPHTDTQYF. The CDR3 DNA reads as TGTGCCAGTATCCCTCCCCACACAGATACGCAGTATTTT.

In its sample, this clonotype was seen a few times. The J gene is TRBJ2-7, the V gene TRBV7-9; TRBD1 or TRBD2 may be the D gene (5 bases each). The CDR3 has 14 residues. Trimming shortened V by 2 bases and J by 7 bases, and 15 bases separated the two germline ends. Germline loops: CDR1 SEHNR, CDR2 FQNEAQ (reference sequence). Here the CDR3 reads CASSLLGTEREQYF. The CDR3 nucleotides are TGTGCCAGCAGCTTACTCGGGACGGAGAGGGAGCAGTACTTC.

This clonotype appeared a single time. It may be a read error: a sequence one base away is much more abundant. In nucleotides, the CDR3 is TGTGCTAGCAGCCACACTGACAGGGGAAAGACCAGGGAGCTGTTTTTT. The encoded protein is CASSHTDRGKTRELFF. The chain has TRBV7-7 and TRBJ2-2; 8 bases fit TRBD1. The CDR3 extends over 16 amino acids. Per the germline V gene, CDR1 is SSHAT and CDR2 is FNYEAQ (reference sequence).

This clonotype was seen a handful of times. The chain is built from TRBV7-9 and TRBJ2-1; 12 bases fit TRBD2. Germline assignment: CDR1 SEHNR and CDR2 FQNEAQ (reference sequence). With 5 bases clipped from V and 6 bases from J, the junction kept 8 bases outside the gene matches. This CDR3 region has 16 residues. As DNA, the CDR3 is TGTGCCAGCAGCCCGACGACTAGCGGGAGCCCCAATGAGCAGTTCTTC. This codes for CASSPTTSGSPNEQFF. Full variable domain (outside the CDR3, taken from reference TRBV7-9 and TRBJ2-1): DTGVSQNPRHKITKRGQNVTFRCDPISEHNRLYWYRQTLGQGPEFLTYFQNEAQLEKSRLLSDRFSAERPKGSFSTLEIQRTEQGDSAMYLCASSPTTSGSPNEQFFGPGTRLTVL.

By sample fraction, this clonotype is medium-sized. V usage is TRBV13 and J usage is TRBJ2-3; D not resolved. The CDR3 runs 12 residues. The V and J ends lost 5 bases and 0 bases respectively, with 3 bases between them. The germline CDR1 and CDR2 sequences are PRHDT and FYEKMQ (reference sequence). Written as DNA, the CDR3 is TGTGCCAGCAGCCTAAGCACAGATACGCAGTATTTT. The encoded protein is CASSLSTDTQYF.

This clonotype has ten or more counts. This CDR3 reads CASSYTGTGFYEQYF. CDR3 nucleotides: TGTGCCAGCAGCTACACCGGGACAGGGTTTTACGAGCAGTACTTC. The chain joins TRBV27 to TRBJ2-7; 9 bases match TRBD1. This CDR3 contains 15 residues. V shed 6 bases, J shed 4 bases, and the junction held 10 bases outside the gene matches. CDR1 and CDR2 from the germline V gene are MNHEY and SMNVEV (reference sequence).

This clonotype was detected many times. The rearrangement uses TRBV7-6 and TRBJ2-3; D not resolved. CDR1 is SGHVS and CDR2 is FNYEAQ in the germline V gene. Trimming took off 5 bases at V and 3 bases at J, with 12 bases between the two ends. The CDR3 is made up of 14 amino acids. The CDR3 is CASSRISRTDTQYF. In DNA form, the CDR3 reads TGTGCCAGCAGCCGGATCTCGAGGACAGATACGCAGTATTTT.

This clonotype was seen ten or more times. V gene TRBV6-5 combines with J gene TRBJ2-7; D might be TRBD1 (7 bases). Trimming removed 5 bases from V and 3 bases from J, with 14 bases in between. The CDR3 totals 14 residues. The germline V gene has CDR1 MNHEY and CDR2 SVGAGI. CDR3 DNA: TGTGCCAGCAGTGCGGGACAGTGGAGCTACGAGCAGTACTTC. Translation: CASSAGQWSYEQYF.

The chain uses TRBV6-2 or TRBV6-3 and TRBJ2-1; D unresolved. Trimming took 8 bases from V and 4 from J, leaving 9 bases between them. From germline, CDR1 is MNHEY and CDR2 SVGEGT. This CDR3 is 12 amino acids long. CDR3 in DNA: TGTGCCAGCGGAGTCGGTTACAATGAGCAGTTCTTC. Its protein is CASGVGYNEQFF.

This clonotype was picked up many times. The chain links TRBV10-3 to TRBJ2-3, with D hard to call. The V gene lost 6 bases and the J gene lost 6 bases, with 10 bases spanning the gap. From germline, CDR1 is ENHRY and CDR2 SYGVKD. CDR3 length: 12 amino acids. In DNA form, the CDR3 reads TGTGCCATCAGGGTTTCCCGTGATACGCAGTATTTT. This gives the protein CAIRVSRDTQYF.

This clonotype was counted at least ten times. The chain employs TRBV5-6 and TRBJ2-7; 10 bases are shared with TRBD1. The CDR3 is 16 residues long. J was trimmed by 2 bases and V by 4 bases; bases with no gene match: 9. Germline V lookup: CDR1 SGHDT, CDR2 YYEEEE. CDR3 sequence (DNA): TGTGCCAGCAGCCCAGCTTTCGGGACAGGGGCCTACGAGCAGTACTTC. Translated: CASSPAFGTGAYEQYF.

This clonotype was detected many times. The chain couples TRBV20-1 to TRBJ2-1, with a possible D match to TRBD2 (6 bases). The germline V gene has CDR1 DFQATT and CDR2 SNEGSKA (reference sequence). V lost 0 bases and J lost 4, with 25 bases in between. The CDR3 loop spans 19 amino acids. CDR3 amino acids: CSARDIRSAGTPLYNEQFF. The CDR3 DNA sequence: TGCAGTGCTAGAGATATCCGCAGCGCGGGGACTCCTTTGTACAATGAGCAGTTCTTC.

Comment on this clonotype: A clone one base away is much larger, so this may be a read error. This chain uses TRBV7-9 with TRBJ1-1; D is perhaps TRBD1 (5 bases). Trimming pared 8 bases from V and 4 bases from J, leaving 20 bases between. In germline, CDR1 is SEHNR, CDR2 FQNEAQ (reference sequence). This CDR3 region has 15 residues. DNA of the CDR3: TGTGCCAGCGGGGATATTCAGGGAGTTGGCACTGAAGCTTTCTTT. Its translation: CASGDIQGVGTEAFF.

This clonotype was seen many times. V and J are TRBV19 and TRBJ2-3, with a tentative D call TRBD2 (6 bases). The V gene's germline CDR1 is LNHDA and CDR2 SQIVND (reference sequence). The CDR3 loop spans 14 amino acids. Trimming pared 7 bases from V and 2 bases from J, leaving 13 bases between. CDR3 loop: CASTAGRVTDTQYF. In nucleotides, the CDR3 is TGTGCCAGTACGGCGGGGCGGGTCACAGATACGCAGTATTTT.

This clonotype was counted at least ten times. The chain couples TRBV4-2 to TRBJ2-7; D not certain. The germline V gene has CDR1 LGHNA and CDR2 YNFKEQ. The CDR3 consists of 13 residues. V lost 0 bases to trimming and J lost 6 bases, with 9 bases between them. This CDR3 is CASSQDLQSEQYF. In DNA form, the CDR3 reads TGTGCCAGCAGCCAAGATCTCCAGAGCGAGCAGTACTTC.

The chain uses TRBV5-3 and TRBJ2-3; 12 bases fit TRBD2. TRBV5-3 is marked as an open reading frame, function uncertain. With V trimmed by 3 bases and J by 3 bases, 11 bases remained unmatched. This CDR3 is built from 18 residues. The CDR3 DNA follows: TGTGCCAGAAGCTCACTAGCGGGAGGACCCCTTCGGACAGATACGCAGTATTTT. It specifies CARSSLAGGPLRTDTQYF.

The chain combines TRBV7-3 with TRBJ2-1; 8 bases align to TRBD2. CDR1 and CDR2 (germline): SGHTA, FQGTGA. With 2 bases clipped from V and 3 bases from J, the junction kept 3 bases outside the gene matches. This CDR3 has 15 amino acids. The DNA of the CDR3 is TGTGCCAGCAGCTTAGGAGCGGGAGTCTACAATGAGCAGTTCTTC. Translation: CASSLGAGVYNEQFF.

This clonotype was recorded many times. This sequence joins TRBV27 and TRBJ1-5; a possible D gene is TRBD1 (5 bases). This CDR3 region has 14 residues. Germline CDR1 and CDR2: MNHEY and SMNVEV (reference sequence). V lost 2 bases and J lost 3, with 8 bases in between. The CDR3 DNA sequence: TGTGCCAGCAGTTTAGCCGGGGCCAATCAGCCCCAGCATTTT. Translated: CASSLAGANQPQHF.